This is a list of T cell receptor beta chains from one sample in a study of blood T cells in healthy people across ages. TCRdb re-analysed the 5' RACE reads in MiXCR, keeping a single row per CDR3 protein. Of some 1,500,000 distinct CDR3 sequences in the sample, approximately 39% are singletons; the top ten hold 4%. The sequencing input was blood. The receptors originated from a young woman in good health. CDR3s include the opening cysteine and the closing phenylalanine or tryptophan. A D gene is named only where the DNA matches it firmly. Size is stated for part of the rows, as once, few or many counts, or as a class when the clone is expanded.

j_call clone_size v_call d_call cdr3_nt cdr3_aa
TRBJ2-7 . TRBV28 . TGTGCCAGCTGGGACGGACCCTACGAGCAGTACTTC CASWDGPYEQYF
TRBJ2-1 . TRBV9 . TGTGCCAGCAGCCCCCCTAGTGGAGGGAATGAGCAGTTCTTC CASSPPSGGNEQFF
TRBJ1-5 . TRBV7-2 . TGTGCCAGCAGCGCCGGCGGGCCCGGCAATCAGCCCCAGCATTTT CASSAGGPGNQPQHF
TRBJ2-3 many TRBV5-1 TRBD2 TGCGCCAGCAATCCGGGACTAGCCGAAGATACGCAGTATTTT CASNPGLAEDTQYF
TRBJ2-3 few TRBV7-9 TRBD1 TGTGCCAGCAGCTTATTTACAGGGGCCGATCTTGGGGATACGCAGTATTTT CASSLFTGADLGDTQYF
TRBJ2-7 . TRBV11-3 . TGTGCCAGCAGCTTAGTCAGCCACTACGAGCAGTACTTC CASSLVSHYEQYF
TRBJ1-1 few TRBV20-1 TRBD1 TGCAGTGCAATAGGACAGGGGAGGGCGAACACTGAAGCTTTCTTT CSAIGQGRANTEAFF
TRBJ2-2 many TRBV5-1 . TGCGCCAGCAGTTCAACCGGGGCACCGGACGGGGAGCTGTTTTTT CASSSTGAPDGELFF
TRBJ1-1 few TRBV12-3/TRBV12-4 . TGTGCCAGCAGTTCCAGGGTCATGAATACTGAAGCTTTCTTT CASSSRVMNTEAFF
TRBJ1-2 few TRBV7-9 . TGTGCCAGCAGCTTAGACCTAGGGTTCTATGGCTACACCTTC CASSLDLGFYGYTF
TRBJ1-6 many TRBV15 . TGTCCATTGCGTATCTATAATTCACCCCTCCACTTT CPLRIYNSPLHF
TRBJ2-3 . TRBV29-1 . TGCAGCGTTGAAGATAAGGGGGGCGAAGATACGCAGTATTTT CSVEDKGGEDTQYF
TRBJ1-6 few TRBV4-3 TRBD1 TGCGACAGCAGCCCCCGACAGGGTAATTCACCCCTCCACTTT CDSSPRQGNSPLHF
TRBJ1-2 . TRBV4-1 . TGCGCCAGCAGCCATGCGGGTCTTCTAGGGGACTACACCTTC CASSHAGLLGDYTF
TRBJ1-2 few TRBV29-1 TRBD1 TGCAGCGTTGTAACAGGGGGCGCATCGAATGGCTACACCTTC CSVVTGGASNGYTF
TRBJ1-5 few TRBV18 . TGTGCCAGCTCAAAAGGGAATCAGCCCCAGCATTTT CASSKGNQPQHF
TRBJ2-1 few TRBV25-1 . TGTGCCAGCAGTGATCGGGGTAAGGGGCCGACCTACAATGAGCAGTTCTTC CASSDRGKGPTYNEQFF
TRBJ1-5 . TRBV7-2 . TGTGCCAGCAGCCAAAGGTCTGGGGGCAATCAGCCCCAGCATTTT CASSQRSGGNQPQHF
TRBJ2-3 . TRBV11-2 . TGTGCCAGCAGCTTAGGTAGTCCGGCGGCAGATACGCAGTATTTT CASSLGSPAADTQYF
TRBJ2-3 . TRBV5-1 TRBD2 TGCGCCAGCACACGGGGGGGCCTGGGAGATACGCAGTATTTT CASTRGGLGDTQYF
TRBJ1-1 few TRBV12-3/TRBV12-4 . TGTGCCAGCAGTTGGGGCCCCGTGGGCACTGAAGCTTTCTTT CASSWGPVGTEAFF
TRBJ1-1 . TRBV11-2 . TGTGCCAGCAGCTTAAAGGGGCCTTCCACCATGAACACTGAAGCTTTCTTT CASSLKGPSTMNTEAFF
TRBJ2-4 once TRBV3-1 . TGTGCCAGCAGCCAACCTACGAAGGCCCGGATTGACAAAAACATTCAGTACTTC CASSQPTKARIDKNIQYF
TRBJ1-1 . TRBV6-2/TRBV6-3 . TGTGCCGCAGGGGCATGGGGTACAGCTTTCTTT CAAGAWGTAFF
TRBJ2-1 . TRBV10-3 . TGTGCCATCAGCGACCAGCACGGAATAGGTGAGCAGTTCTTC CAISDQHGIGEQFF
TRBJ1-2 few TRBV7-8 . TGTGCCAGCAGCTTACGCGGGGACACCAGTTATGGCTACACCTTC CASSLRGDTSYGYTF
TRBJ2-5 . TRBV12-3/TRBV12-4 . TGTGCCAGCAGTTTTGAGGGCCGGGAGACCCAGTACTTC CASSFEGRETQYF
TRBJ1-5 few TRBV12-3/TRBV12-4 . TGTGCCAGCAGCCGCGTCGAGCGGTTCCCTAATCAGCCCCAGCATTTT CASSRVERFPNQPQHF
TRBJ1-1 . TRBV5-6 . TGTGCCAGCAGCGTGAGGGCTTTGACTGAAGCTTTCTTT CASSVRALTEAFF
TRBJ2-2 . TRBV10-1 TRBD1 TGCGCCAGCAGCCGGACAGGAACGAACACCGGGGAGCTGTTTTTT CASSRTGTNTGELFF
TRBJ2-2 few TRBV29-1 . TGCAGCGTTGATTCTGAGTACACCGGGGAGCTGTTTTTT CSVDSEYTGELFF
TRBJ1-1 few TRBV12-3/TRBV12-4 . TGTGCCAGCACCGCGGAGCTGGATGATGAAGCTTTCTTT CASTAELDDEAFF
TRBJ1-3 few TRBV25-1 . TGTGCCAGCAGACAGGGCGGGGCTGGAAACACCATATATTTT CASRQGGAGNTIYF
TRBJ2-3 few TRBV5-1 TRBD2 TGCGCCAGTAAGCTGGGAGGGGCCCAAACCACAGATACGCAGTATTTT CASKLGGAQTTDTQYF
TRBJ2-7 few TRBV12-3/TRBV12-4 . TGTGCCAGCAGCCGAATAGGGGTCCTCTACGAGCAGTACTTC CASSRIGVLYEQYF
TRBJ1-6 . TRBV3-1 . TGTGCCAGCAGCCCGCGATCGTGGGAGGGCAATTCACCCCTCCACTTT CASSPRSWEGNSPLHF
TRBJ2-7 . TRBV10-3 TRBD1 TGTGCCGTCCGGGACAGACAGAAGGAGCAGTACTTC CAVRDRQKEQYF
TRBJ1-5 few TRBV30 . TGTGCCTACCGACGCGGGAGCAATCAGCCCCAGCATTTT CAYRRGSNQPQHF
TRBJ1-2 few TRBV12-3/TRBV12-4 TRBD1 TGTGCCAGCAGCGGGACAGGGGTGGATGGCTACACCTTC CASSGTGVDGYTF
TRBJ1-5 few TRBV30 . TGTGCCTGGACCCTTGGGCTCAATCAGCCCCAGCATTTT CAWTLGLNQPQHF
TRBJ2-1 many TRBV7-8 . TGTGCCAGCAGCTCACCCCAGGGGTACAATGAGCAGTTCTTC CASSSPQGYNEQFF
TRBJ1-2 few TRBV6-6 TRBD1 TGTGCCGGCAGTTACGACAGGGCAAGCTATGGCTACACCTTC CAGSYDRASYGYTF
TRBJ2-1 . TRBV6-6 TRBD1 TGTGCCAGCACAGAAGCCGGGACAGGGGGCCTTGAGCAGTTCTTC CASTEAGTGGLEQFF
TRBJ1-2 few TRBV6-5 . TGTGCCAGCAGTTACGTGGACGGAGTCGAGGGCTACACCTTC CASSYVDGVEGYTF
TRBJ2-3 few TRBV2 . TGTGCCAGCAGTGAGAGGGCGGGTACGCAGTATTTT CASSERAGTQYF
TRBJ2-1 . TRBV29-1 . TGCAGCGTCCCGTATGACCACAACTACAATGAGCAGTTCTTC CSVPYDHNYNEQFF
TRBJ2-4 . TRBV20-1 . TGCAGTGCTAGAGATCCTGCGACAGGAGGCGGGATAGCCAAAAACATTCAGTACTTC CSARDPATGGGIAKNIQYF
TRBJ2-5 once TRBV29-1 . TGCAGCGTAACCCCAGGGGGGCAAGAGACCCAGTACTTC CSVTPGGQETQYF
TRBJ2-1 . TRBV4-3 TRBD2 TGCGCCGGCAGCCAACCGGGACTAGCCAGTTATGAGCAGTTCTTC CAGSQPGLASYEQFF
TRBJ2-3 . TRBV7-2 . TGTGCCAGCAGCTTAGTTACGGGGGCAGTAGATACGCAGTATTTT CASSLVTGAVDTQYF
TRBJ1-2 . TRBV7-3 . TGTGCCAGCAGCCATTGGGTTTCGGGGGTCGATTCGCTTAACTATGGCTACACCTTC CASSHWVSGVDSLNYGYTF
TRBJ2-1 . TRBV11-3 . TGTGCCAGCAGCTTAGGTGTGACAGACAATTACAATGAGCAGTTCTTC CASSLGVTDNYNEQFF
TRBJ1-4 . TRBV6-5 . TGTGCCAGCAGTTACTCGAAAACAGGGCCCCAACTGACTAATGAAAAACTGTTTTTT CASSYSKTGPQLTNEKLFF
TRBJ1-1 . TRBV6-1 . TGTGCCAGCACCGGAGAGGTGAACACTGAAGCTTTCTTT CASTGEVNTEAFF
TRBJ1-4 . TRBV5-6 . TGTGCCAGCAGCAAAAGGGCTGAAAAACTGTTTTTT CASSKRAEKLFF
TRBJ1-2 few TRBV20-1 . TGCAGTGCGCTCAGGGAGACCTATGGCTATGGCTACACCTTC CSALRETYGYGYTF
TRBJ2-1 few TRBV5-1 TRBD1 TGCGCCAGCAGCTACCGGACAGGGGCCGATGAGCAGTTCTTC CASSYRTGADEQFF
TRBJ2-7 . TRBV6-5 TRBD1 TGTGCCAGCAGTTACTCAGGGACAGGGAACATCGAGCAGTACTTC CASSYSGTGNIEQYF
TRBJ1-6 . TRBV28 . TGTGCCAGCAAACGGAGTTCACCCCTCCACTTT CASKRSSPLHF